The clone carrying this TCR beta chain was seen a few times. The antigen is undetermined. These data come from a study of cytomegalovirus exposure and HLA in healthy donors. Overall study findings and caveats: High specificity and sensitivity for cytomegalovirus status were reported for the classifier.

V lost 4 bases, J lost 5 bases, and 10 bases stayed unmatched. CDR3 length equals 15 residues. Germline V gene data show CDR1 as MNHEY and CDR2 as SMNVEV (reference sequence). The PCR made use of 60 Vbeta and 13 Jbeta primers. Generated by immunoSEQ multiplex PCR, the TCRdb table keeps only in-frame clones and is missing some. In the table there are under 35,000 clones, 35% to 50% of which are singletons. The chain has TRBV27 and TRBJ2-5; 7 positions agree with TRBD2. The receptor was isolated from a woman between 50 and 59 years old in good health and CMV-seronegative. Specimen: PBMCs. Here the CDR3 reads CASSWGGGGSETQYF. The CDR3 DNA sequence: TGTGCCAGCAGTTGGGGTGGGGGGGGGAGTGAGACCCAGTACTTC.